Listed below are T cell receptor beta chains from one sample, sequenced in a study of identical twins. TCRdb reanalysed the 5' RACE reads using MiXCR and keeps one entry per CDR3 protein. The sample has around 490,000 distinct CDR3 sequences, around 15% seen once. The sample was also linked to a second study, of yellow fever vaccine responses in identical twins.

Sequencing was done on a sample of CD4+ T cells sorted from blood. Every receptor here comes from a young woman in good health. Both conserved end residues are part of each CDR3. A D gene is named only where the DNA matches it firmly. Not every row has a clone size; where given, it reads once, few, many or a size class.

J gene: TRBJ2-6; clone size: once; D gene: -; V gene: TRBV3-1; CDR3 protein: CASSQDSPGTIYSGANVLTF; CDR3 DNA: TGTGCCAGCAGCCAAGACTCCCCCGGGACAATTTATTCTGGGGCCAACGTCCTGACTTTC
J gene: TRBJ1-5; clone size: few; D gene: TRBD1; V gene: TRBV4-1; CDR3 protein: CSSSQAPLEGAVYQPQHF; CDR3 DNA: TGCTCCAGCAGCCAAGCGCCTCTCGAGGGGGCGGTTTATCAGCCCCAGCATTTT
J gene: TRBJ2-2; clone size: few; D gene: TRBD1; V gene: TRBV29-1; CDR3 protein: CSVGPGTGRVTGELFF; CDR3 DNA: TGCAGCGTTGGGCCCGGGACAGGGAGGGTCACCGGGGAGCTGTTTTTT
J gene: TRBJ2-1; clone size: -; D gene: -; V gene: TRBV15; CDR3 protein: CATSRGGLGGGEEQFF; CDR3 DNA: TGTGCCACCAGCAGAGGGGGCCTGGGAGGGGGCGAGGAGCAGTTCTTC
J gene: TRBJ2-4; clone size: few; D gene: -; V gene: TRBV10-2; CDR3 protein: CASSESWGSDIQYF; CDR3 DNA: TGCGCCAGCAGTGAGTCTTGGGGATCGGACATTCAGTACTTC
J gene: TRBJ2-7; clone size: few; D gene: TRBD2; V gene: TRBV20-1; CDR3 protein: CSARVPLTSGLSYEQYF; CDR3 DNA: TGCAGTGCTAGGGTCCCCCTGACTAGCGGGCTTTCCTACGAGCAGTACTTC
J gene: TRBJ1-6; clone size: -; D gene: -; V gene: TRBV7-2; CDR3 protein: CASSLFADSPLHF; CDR3 DNA: TGTGCCAGCAGCTTATTCGCAGACTCACCCCTCCACTTT
J gene: TRBJ1-2; clone size: many; D gene: -; V gene: TRBV6-4; CDR3 protein: CASSDSAGIGYGYTF; CDR3 DNA: TGTGCCAGCAGTGACTCAGCGGGAATTGGGTATGGCTACACCTTC
J gene: TRBJ2-7; clone size: many; D gene: TRBD2; V gene: TRBV5-1; CDR3 protein: CASTPGGGGYEQYF; CDR3 DNA: TGCGCCAGCACCCCCGGCGGGGGGGGCTACGAGCAGTACTTC
J gene: TRBJ2-2; clone size: few; D gene: TRBD2; V gene: TRBV20-1; CDR3 protein: CSARPGGRTNTGELFF; CDR3 DNA: TGCAGTGCCCGACCGGGGGGAAGAACGAACACCGGGGAGCTGTTTTTT
J gene: TRBJ1-5; clone size: -; D gene: TRBD1; V gene: TRBV27; CDR3 protein: CASSRLQGEFNQPQHF; CDR3 DNA: TGTGCCAGCAGTCGATTACAGGGGGAGTTCAATCAGCCCCAGCATTTT
J gene: TRBJ2-3; clone size: many; D gene: TRBD2; V gene: TRBV20-1; CDR3 protein: CSARPLSGTATGGTDTQYF; CDR3 DNA: TGCAGTGCTAGACCTCTAAGCGGGACCGCTACGGGAGGGACAGATACGCAGTATTTT
J gene: TRBJ2-4; clone size: many; D gene: -; V gene: TRBV12-3/TRBV12-4; CDR3 protein: CASSWSIAKNIQYF; CDR3 DNA: TGTGCCAGCAGTTGGAGTATAGCCAAAAACATTCAGTACTTC
J gene: TRBJ2-1; clone size: few; D gene: -; V gene: TRBV24-1; CDR3 protein: CATSAPGHQGGSGSYNEQFF; CDR3 DNA: TGTGCCACCAGTGCCCCGGGACACCAAGGGGGATCCGGCTCCTACAATGAGCAGTTCTTC
J gene: TRBJ2-3; clone size: -; D gene: TRBD1; V gene: TRBV9; CDR3 protein: CASSVQGASTDTQYF; CDR3 DNA: TGTGCCAGCAGCGTTCAGGGGGCTAGCACAGATACGCAGTATTTT
J gene: TRBJ2-6; clone size: few; D gene: TRBD2; V gene: TRBV3-1; CDR3 protein: CASSQQTAGLTNSGANVLTF; CDR3 DNA: TGTGCCAGCAGCCAACAGACAGCGGGACTGACAAACTCTGGGGCCAACGTCCTGACTTTC
J gene: TRBJ2-2; clone size: -; D gene: -; V gene: TRBV28; CDR3 protein: CASSTGGVNTGELFF; CDR3 DNA: TGTGCCAGCAGCACAGGCGGGGTCAACACCGGGGAGCTGTTTTTT
J gene: TRBJ2-2; clone size: few; D gene: TRBD1; V gene: TRBV24-1; CDR3 protein: CATSDWGQGSTGELFF; CDR3 DNA: TGTGCCACCAGTGATTGGGGACAGGGGAGCACCGGGGAGCTGTTTTTT
J gene: TRBJ2-1; clone size: -; D gene: TRBD2; V gene: TRBV7-3; CDR3 protein: CASSMTSGSWNEQFF; CDR3 DNA: TGTGCCAGCAGCATGACTAGCGGGAGTTGGAATGAGCAGTTCTTC
J gene: TRBJ2-2; clone size: many; D gene: TRBD1; V gene: TRBV27; CDR3 protein: CASSLSGTGLSGELFF; CDR3 DNA: TGTGCCAGCAGTTTATCGGGGACAGGATTATCCGGGGAGCTGTTTTTT
J gene: TRBJ2-1; clone size: many; D gene: TRBD2; V gene: TRBV6-1; CDR3 protein: CASKKGRWEGHDEQFF; CDR3 DNA: TGTGCCAGCAAGAAAGGGAGGTGGGAGGGCCACGATGAGCAGTTCTTC
J gene: TRBJ2-6; clone size: many; D gene: TRBD1; V gene: TRBV12-3/TRBV12-4; CDR3 protein: CASSPGTGVPGANVLTF; CDR3 DNA: TGTGCCAGCAGTCCCGGGACAGGGGTTCCTGGGGCCAACGTCCTGACTTTC
J gene: TRBJ2-3; clone size: many; D gene: TRBD2; V gene: TRBV6-5; CDR3 protein: CASSYGLVSPDTQYF; CDR3 DNA: TGTGCCAGCAGTTACGGACTAGTCTCTCCAGATACGCAGTATTTT
J gene: TRBJ2-1; clone size: -; D gene: TRBD2; V gene: TRBV3-1; CDR3 protein: CASSRTSGRDLREQFF; CDR3 DNA: TGTGCCAGCAGCCGGACTAGCGGGAGGGATTTGCGGGAGCAGTTCTTC
J gene: TRBJ1-5; clone size: few; D gene: -; V gene: TRBV20-1; CDR3 protein: CSARGSGNQPQHF; CDR3 DNA: TGCAGTGCTAGAGGGTCGGGCAATCAGCCCCAGCATTTT
J gene: TRBJ2-5; clone size: few; D gene: -; V gene: TRBV7-7; CDR3 protein: CASSLDDQETQYF; CDR3 DNA: TGTGCCAGCAGCTTAGACGATCAAGAGACCCAGTACTTC
J gene: TRBJ2-3; clone size: -; D gene: -; V gene: TRBV20-1; CDR3 protein: CSARHINTDTQYF; CDR3 DNA: TGCAGTGCTAGACACATAAACACAGATACGCAGTATTTT
J gene: TRBJ2-1; clone size: -; D gene: -; V gene: TRBV4-2; CDR3 protein: CASSQNPINEQFF; CDR3 DNA: TGTGCCAGCAGCCAGAATCCCATTAATGAGCAGTTCTTC
J gene: TRBJ2-1; clone size: -; D gene: -; V gene: TRBV14; CDR3 protein: CASSQDLVGRASEQFF; CDR3 DNA: TGTGCCAGCAGCCAAGACCTCGTGGGCAGGGCGAGTGAGCAGTTCTTC
J gene: TRBJ1-2; clone size: many; D gene: -; V gene: TRBV5-1; CDR3 protein: CASSLARQADGYTF; CDR3 DNA: TGCGCCAGCAGCTTGGCCCGGCAGGCGGATGGCTACACCTTC
J gene: TRBJ1-1; clone size: -; D gene: -; V gene: TRBV7-9; CDR3 protein: CASSPTTGNTEAFF; CDR3 DNA: TGTGCCAGCAGCCCGACGACAGGGAACACTGAAGCTTTCTTT
J gene: TRBJ1-4; clone size: few; D gene: TRBD1; V gene: TRBV29-1; CDR3 protein: CSVGGTVNEKLFF; CDR3 DNA: TGCAGCGTTGGTGGGACAGTAAATGAAAAACTGTTTTTT
J gene: TRBJ2-1; clone size: -; D gene: -; V gene: TRBV5-6; CDR3 protein: CASSFGRGGPSYNEQFF; CDR3 DNA: TGTGCCAGCAGCTTTGGGCGCGGGGGCCCTTCCTACAATGAGCAGTTCTTC
J gene: TRBJ2-1; clone size: many; D gene: TRBD1; V gene: TRBV4-1; CDR3 protein: CASSLTSRGTGMNEQFF; CDR3 DNA: TGCGCCAGCAGCCTTACATCCCGGGGGACAGGCATGAATGAGCAGTTCTTC
J gene: TRBJ2-1; clone size: few; D gene: TRBD2; V gene: TRBV3-1; CDR3 protein: CASSRSTGLAGGYNEQFF; CDR3 DNA: TGTGCCAGCAGCCGATCCACCGGGTTAGCGGGGGGTTACAATGAGCAGTTCTTC
J gene: TRBJ1-2; clone size: few; D gene: -; V gene: TRBV7-8; CDR3 protein: CASSLYTSAVGYTF; CDR3 DNA: TGTGCCAGCAGCTTATACACATCCGCCGTTGGCTACACCTTC
J gene: TRBJ2-2; clone size: -; D gene: TRBD2; V gene: TRBV20-1; CDR3 protein: CSARDPSGSGSGELFF; CDR3 DNA: TGCAGTGCTAGGGACCCCTCGGGTAGCGGGAGCGGGGAGCTGTTTTTT
J gene: TRBJ2-3; clone size: few; D gene: TRBD1; V gene: TRBV7-2; CDR3 protein: CASSLSRDRGTDTQYF; CDR3 DNA: TGTGCCAGCAGCTTGAGCCGGGACAGGGGCACAGATACGCAGTATTTT
J gene: TRBJ2-5; clone size: few; D gene: -; V gene: TRBV14; CDR3 protein: CASSYQGIMGETQYF; CDR3 DNA: TGTGCCAGCAGCTACCAGGGTATCATGGGAGAGACCCAGTACTTC
J gene: TRBJ2-2; clone size: -; D gene: -; V gene: TRBV5-6; CDR3 protein: CASSTYGTTNTGELFF; CDR3 DNA: TGTGCCAGCAGTACTTATGGGACGACAAACACCGGGGAGCTGTTTTTT
J gene: TRBJ1-1; clone size: many; D gene: TRBD1; V gene: TRBV20-1; CDR3 protein: CSAASTGTGGTEAFF; CDR3 DNA: TGCAGTGCAGCTTCTACCGGGACAGGGGGGACTGAAGCTTTCTTT
J gene: TRBJ2-7; clone size: -; D gene: TRBD2; V gene: TRBV7-9; CDR3 protein: CASTGIGRIYEQYF; CDR3 DNA: TGTGCCAGCACCGGCATCGGGAGGATCTACGAGCAGTACTTC
J gene: TRBJ1-4; clone size: -; D gene: -; V gene: TRBV6-5; CDR3 protein: CASSNNEKLFF; CDR3 DNA: TGTGCCAGCAGTAATAATGAAAAACTGTTTTTT
J gene: TRBJ2-1; clone size: -; D gene: TRBD2; V gene: TRBV7-2; CDR3 protein: CASSSRTSGRLHNEQFF; CDR3 DNA: TGTGCCAGCAGCTCCAGGACTAGCGGGAGGCTTCACAATGAGCAGTTCTTC
J gene: TRBJ2-5; clone size: -; D gene: -; V gene: TRBV28; CDR3 protein: CASSFSRTAQETQYF; CDR3 DNA: TGTGCCAGCAGTTTTTCCCGGACGGCCCAAGAGACCCAGTACTTC
J gene: TRBJ2-1; clone size: -; D gene: TRBD2; V gene: TRBV9; CDR3 protein: CASSVGTSGSLYHEQFF; CDR3 DNA: TGTGCCAGCAGCGTAGGGACTAGCGGGAGCCTTTACCATGAGCAGTTCTTC
J gene: TRBJ2-3; clone size: -; D gene: -; V gene: TRBV4-2; CDR3 protein: CASSQDRDDTQYF; CDR3 DNA: TGTGCCAGCAGCCAAGACAGGGACGATACGCAGTATTTT
J gene: TRBJ2-2; clone size: -; D gene: TRBD1; V gene: TRBV13; CDR3 protein: CASSLLSGGYTGELFF; CDR3 DNA: TGCGCCAGCAGCTTACTTTCAGGGGGCTACACCGGGGAGCTGTTTTTT
J gene: TRBJ2-2; clone size: -; D gene: -; V gene: TRBV25-1; CDR3 protein: CASIGGTSTGELFF; CDR3 DNA: TGTGCCAGCATAGGGGGTACGAGCACCGGGGAGCTGTTTTTT
J gene: TRBJ2-7; clone size: few; D gene: -; V gene: TRBV10-3; CDR3 protein: CAISEGRWAEYEQYF; CDR3 DNA: TGTGCCATCAGTGAAGGTCGTTGGGCGGAGTACGAGCAGTACTTC
J gene: TRBJ2-3; clone size: -; D gene: TRBD1; V gene: TRBV2; CDR3 protein: CASRHDRGRPDTQYF; CDR3 DNA: TGTGCCAGCAGACACGACAGGGGACGTCCAGATACGCAGTATTTT
J gene: TRBJ2-3; clone size: -; D gene: TRBD2; V gene: TRBV9; CDR3 protein: CASSTTSGAPDTQYF; CDR3 DNA: TGTGCCAGCAGCACGACTAGCGGGGCTCCAGATACGCAGTATTTT
J gene: TRBJ2-5; clone size: -; D gene: -; V gene: TRBV7-9; CDR3 protein: CASSQMVPKSKQETQYF; CDR3 DNA: TGTGCCAGCAGCCAAATGGTGCCGAAATCGAAACAAGAGACCCAGTACTTC
J gene: TRBJ1-2; clone size: many; D gene: -; V gene: TRBV5-1; CDR3 protein: CASSLQTPPIPHYGYTF; CDR3 DNA: TGCGCCAGCAGCTTGCAGACCCCTCCAATCCCTCACTATGGCTACACCTTC
J gene: TRBJ2-5; clone size: many; D gene: -; V gene: TRBV25-1; CDR3 protein: CASSELGETQYF; CDR3 DNA: TGTGCCAGCAGTGAATTAGGAGAGACCCAGTACTTC